This TCR beta chain was documented in a study of technical replicates of blood from a few donors. Generated by immunoSEQ multiplex PCR, the TCRdb table keeps only in-frame clones and is missing some. The sample consists of more than 15,000 clones, about 89% of them appearing once. The count of this clone is one. Germline CDR1 is MNHNS and CDR2 is SASEGT. The CDR3 sequence is 13 residues long. The V and J ends lost 7 bases and 1 base respectively, with 10 bases between them. The sequencing sample was made of PBMCs. This receptor was taken from a human donor in good health. The chain joins TRBV6-1 to TRBJ1-1, with D perhaps TRBD1 (6 bases). The CDR3 DNA sequence: TGTGCCAGCACCCAACAGGGGAACACTGAAGCTTTCTTT. As protein: CASTQQGNTEAFF.